Below are 5 T cell receptor beta chains sequenced from a single sample in a study of CD8 T cells in Susac syndrome. With random hexamers, 0.5 to 1 ug RNA was reverse transcribed. From the immunoSEQ multiplex PCR reads, TCRdb called clonotypes with MiXCR, one entry per CDR3 protein. The sample contains about 150,000 distinct CDR3 sequences, over 85% of which appear only once. The source material was CD4+ T cells from PBMCs. The receptors derive from a human donor with multiple sclerosis.

J is TRBJ2-5 and V is TRBV5-1; D gene unclear. The CDR3 has 14 residues. Germline V lookup: CDR1 SGHRS, CDR2 YFSETQ. The ends were cut back, 2 bases at V and 5 bases at J, with 13 bases in the middle. The CDR3 sequence is CASSLTNPEETQYF. CDR3 nucleotide sequence: TGCGCCAGCAGCTTAACTAACCCGGAGGAGACCCAGTACTTC.

This chain links TRBV3-1 with TRBJ2-5, with 16 positions matching TRBD2. V was clipped by 4 bases and J by 3 bases; unmatched bases: 14. The CDR3 covers 20 residues. CDR1 LGHDT and CDR2 YNNKEL come from the germline V gene (reference sequence). The DNA for the CDR3 is TGTGCCAGCAGCCCCTCACCGGGACTAGCGGGGGGGAACCACGAAGAGACCCAGTACTTC. Its translation: CASSPSPGLAGGNHEETQYF.

This sequence joins TRBV3-1 and TRBJ2-5, with D possibly being TRBD2 (6 bases). Per the germline V gene, CDR1 is LGHDT and CDR2 is YNNKEL (reference sequence). The ends were cut back, 2 bases at V and 5 bases at J, with 12 bases in the middle. This CDR3 has 14 residues. The CDR3 is CASSQLGLAETQYF. As DNA, the CDR3 is TGTGCCAGCAGCCAACTGGGGCTAGCGGAGACCCAGTACTTC.

This chain connects TRBV5-4 to TRBJ2-3, with 7 bases lining up with TRBD2. V dropped 1 base and J dropped 9; count of bases not matched to a gene: 2. CDR3 length equals 12 residues. Germline V gene lookup returns CDR1 SGHNT and CDR2 YYREEE (reference sequence). CDR3 bases: TGTGCCAGCAGCTTGCCGCGGGAGACGCAGTATTTT. Amino acids: CASSLPRETQYF.

This clonotype was detected only once. The chain is built from TRBV27 and TRBJ2-7, with 8 bases matching TRBD1. The J segment lost 4 bases and the V segment lost 3 bases, leaving 5 bases of the junction unmatched. Germline V gives CDR1 MNHEY, CDR2 SMNVEV (reference sequence). The CDR3 is 14 amino acids. The CDR3 loop is CASSFDRGAYEQYF. The CDR3 DNA reads TGTGCCAGCAGTTTCGACAGGGGAGCGTACGAGCAGTACTTC.